What follows is one T cell receptor beta chain and its context. Its antigen is not known. Prepared libraries of TCR beta cDNA carried unique molecular identifiers. MiXCR, run by TCRdb on the PCR reads, gives a single entry per CDR3 protein. The table has about 770,000 distinct CDR3 sequences, 46% seen once. The data were obtained in a study of post-analysis software for immune sequencing data. The wider study: Both relapsing-remitting and secondary progressive multiple sclerosis featured among the disease courses, as did progressive-relapsing multiple sclerosis. Study-level results: The study found significantly lower normalized Chao1 diversity in multiple sclerosis patients than in controls. Four or five TRBV segments (TRBV5-6, TRBV5-1 and TRBV20-1 among them) occurred more frequently in patients than in controls. Samples from one preparation batch, clustered by F measure, grouped strongly together.

CDR3 length: 15 amino acids. V shed 2 bases and J 10 bases; nucleotides not matched to a gene: 9. Germline CDR1 reads SEHNR; CDR2 reads FQNEAQ (reference sequence). This rearrangement joins TRBV7-9 to TRBJ2-1; TRBD2 agrees at 9 bases. What was sequenced was blood. The TCR sequence derives from a girl aged 10-17 years with multiple sclerosis. In DNA, the CDR3 is TGTGCCAGCAGCTTAAAAGGACTAGCGTCCCGGGAGCAGTTCTTC. It translates to CASSLKGLASREQFF.